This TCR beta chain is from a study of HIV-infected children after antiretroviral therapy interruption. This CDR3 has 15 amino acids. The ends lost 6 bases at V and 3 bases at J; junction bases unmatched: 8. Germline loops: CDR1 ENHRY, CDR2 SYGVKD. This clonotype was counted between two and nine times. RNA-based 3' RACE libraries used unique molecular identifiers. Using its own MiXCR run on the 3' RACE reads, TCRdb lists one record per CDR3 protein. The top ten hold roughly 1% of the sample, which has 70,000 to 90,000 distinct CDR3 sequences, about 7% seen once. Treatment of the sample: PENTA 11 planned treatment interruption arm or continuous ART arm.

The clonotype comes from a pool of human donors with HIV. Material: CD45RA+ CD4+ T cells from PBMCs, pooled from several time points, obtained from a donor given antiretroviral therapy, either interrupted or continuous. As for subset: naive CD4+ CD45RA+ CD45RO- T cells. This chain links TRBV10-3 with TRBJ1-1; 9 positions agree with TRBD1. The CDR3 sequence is CAIREDRGSYTEAFF. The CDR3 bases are TGTGCCATCAGGGAGGACAGGGGAAGTTACACTGAAGCTTTCTTT.